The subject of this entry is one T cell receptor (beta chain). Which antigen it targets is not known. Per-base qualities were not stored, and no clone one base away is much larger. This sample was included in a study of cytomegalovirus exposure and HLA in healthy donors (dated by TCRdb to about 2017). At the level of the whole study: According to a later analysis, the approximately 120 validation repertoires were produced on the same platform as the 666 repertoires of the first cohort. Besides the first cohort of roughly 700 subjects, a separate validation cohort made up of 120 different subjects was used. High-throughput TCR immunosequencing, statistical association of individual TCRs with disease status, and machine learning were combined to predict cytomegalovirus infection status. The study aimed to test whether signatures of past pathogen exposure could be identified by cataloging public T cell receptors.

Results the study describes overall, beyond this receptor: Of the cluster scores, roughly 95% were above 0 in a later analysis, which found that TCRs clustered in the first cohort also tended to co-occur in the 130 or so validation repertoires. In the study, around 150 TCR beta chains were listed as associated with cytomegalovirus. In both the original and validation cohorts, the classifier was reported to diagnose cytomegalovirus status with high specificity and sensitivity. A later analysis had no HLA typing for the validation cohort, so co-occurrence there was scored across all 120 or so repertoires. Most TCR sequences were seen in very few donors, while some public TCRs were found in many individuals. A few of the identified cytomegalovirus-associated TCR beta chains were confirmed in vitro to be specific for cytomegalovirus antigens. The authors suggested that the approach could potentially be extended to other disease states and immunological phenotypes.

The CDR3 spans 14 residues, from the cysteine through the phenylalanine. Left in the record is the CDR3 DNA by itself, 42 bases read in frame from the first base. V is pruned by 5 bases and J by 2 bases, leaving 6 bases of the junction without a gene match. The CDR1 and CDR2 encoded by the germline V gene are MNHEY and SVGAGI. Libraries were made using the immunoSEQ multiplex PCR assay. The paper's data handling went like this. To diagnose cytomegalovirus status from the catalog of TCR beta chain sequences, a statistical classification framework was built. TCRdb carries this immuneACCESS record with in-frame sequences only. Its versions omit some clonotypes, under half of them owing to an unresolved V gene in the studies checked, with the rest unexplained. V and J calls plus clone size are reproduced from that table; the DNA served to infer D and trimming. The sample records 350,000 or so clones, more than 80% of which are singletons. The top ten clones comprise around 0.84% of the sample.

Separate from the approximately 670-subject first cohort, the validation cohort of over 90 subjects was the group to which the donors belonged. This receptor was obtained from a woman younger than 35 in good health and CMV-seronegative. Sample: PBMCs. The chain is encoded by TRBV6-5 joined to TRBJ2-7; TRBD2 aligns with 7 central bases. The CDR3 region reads CASSHPGTTYEQYF. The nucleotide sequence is TGTGCCAGCAGTCACCCCGGGACTACCTACGAGCAGTACTTC.